One and the same sample provided the 5 T cell receptor beta chains below, sequenced in a study of T cells after posttransplantation cyclophosphamide. Cyclophosphamide on days +3 and +4 followed busulfan-fludarabine conditioning and a marrow graft. The data were produced by immunoSEQ multiplex PCR, yet TCRdb's version contains in-frame clones alone and is incomplete. The table has over 3,500 clones, 60% to 85% seen once. The specimen was PBMCs, collected after allogeneic stem cell transplant with posttransplant cyclophosphamide. All receptors derive from a male patient between 40 and 50 years old who received an allogeneic stem cell transplant from a related donor, was CMV-positive, and had acute and chronic GVHD. Some of the T cells may derive from the graft donor.

The rearrangement links TRBV21-1 to TRBJ1-1. TRBV21-1 is designated a pseudogene. CDR3 length: 13 residues. As DNA, the CDR3 is TGTGCCAGCTTCGGGGGGGGAAGGACTGAAGCTTTCTTT. Encoded protein: CASFGGGRTEAFF.

This rearrangement joins TRBV6-5 to TRBJ2-5; TRBD1 is a possible D gene (6 bases). With 2 bases removed from V and 5 bases from J, the gap between germline ends came to 12 bases. This CDR3 is built from 14 residues. The V gene's germline CDR1 is MNHEY and CDR2 SVGAGI. CDR3 protein: CASSYRGFRETQYF. CDR3 DNA sequence: TGTGCCAGCAGTTACAGGGGGTTTAGGGAGACCCAGTACTTC.

V gene TRBV11-3 combines with J gene TRBJ2-3; the match to TRBD2 covers 7 bases. The V segment lost 0 bases and the J segment 0 bases; nucleotides outside the gene matches: 6. Germline CDR1 SGHNT, CDR2 YENEEA. The CDR3 runs 17 residues. CDR3 nucleotide sequence: TGTGCCAGCAGCTTAGATCTTGCGGGAGCTAGCACAGATACGCAGTATTTT. Amino acid sequence: CASSLDLAGASTDTQYF.

The V gene is TRBV7-9, the J gene TRBJ2-3, with D possibly being TRBD2 (5 bases). V was trimmed by 5 bases and J by 1 base, leaving 13 bases between them. Germline V gene lookup returns CDR1 SEHNR and CDR2 FQNEAQ (reference sequence). This CDR3 is built from 15 residues. The CDR3 DNA follows: TGTGCCAGCAGCCCCTTCACGGAGGGCACAGATACGCAGTATTTT. It is translated as CASSPFTEGTDTQYF.

Remarks on this clone: One end of the junction does not line up with germline, which may come from a read error. The chain links TRBV7-2 to TRBJ2-2, with TRBD2 matching over 11 bases. Germline V lookup: CDR1 SGHTA, CDR2 FQGNSA. The CDR3 is 14 residues long. The DNA of the CDR3 is TGTGCCAGCAGCCTAGCGGGAGGTCCCGGGGAGCTGTTTTTT. Protein: CASSLAGGPGELFF.